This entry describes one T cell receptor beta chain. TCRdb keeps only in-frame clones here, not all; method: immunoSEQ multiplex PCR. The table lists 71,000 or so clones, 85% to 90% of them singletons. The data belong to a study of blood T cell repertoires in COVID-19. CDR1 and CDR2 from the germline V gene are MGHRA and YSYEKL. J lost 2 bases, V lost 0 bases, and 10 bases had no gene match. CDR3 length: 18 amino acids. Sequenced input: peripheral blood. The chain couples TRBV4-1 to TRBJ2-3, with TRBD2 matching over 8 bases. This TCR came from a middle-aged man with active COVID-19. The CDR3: CASSQDPGGGGYTDTQYF. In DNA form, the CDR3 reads TGCGCCAGCAGCCAAGATCCGGGAGGCGGGGGGTACACAGATACGCAGTATTTT.